This TCR beta chain was observed in a study of cytomegalovirus exposure and HLA in healthy donors. Remarks on this clone: Its target is not known.

V was shortened by 1 base and J by 1 base, with 8 bases between the two germline ends. Germline CDR1 SEHNR, CDR2 FQNEAQ (reference sequence). The CDR3 has 15 amino acids. Profiling relied on immunoSEQ multiplex PCR, and the TCRdb table lists in-frame clones only, not all of them. This sample has approximately 280,000 clones, with 70% to 90% found just once. Study findings and constraints: Diagnosis of cytomegalovirus status made by the classifier reportedly showed high specificity and sensitivity. Subsequent analysis showed first-cohort TCR clusters tending to co-occur in some 120 validation repertoires. Cytomegalovirus association was listed for 164 TCR beta chains. A few CMV-associated chains were confirmed in vitro to be specific for CMV antigens.

The receptor was derived from a woman under 30 in good health and CMV-seronegative. Source material: PBMCs. The V call is TRBV7-9, the J call TRBJ2-1, with a weak D call TRBD1 (6 bases). CDR3 sequence: CASSLVTGSYNEQFF. The CDR3 DNA reads TGTGCCAGCAGCTTAGTAACAGGGTCCTACAATGAGCAGTTCTTC.